Detailed here is one T cell receptor (beta chain). The CDR3 length is 16 residues. V was clipped by 5 bases and J by 0 bases; unmatched bases: 10. Germline V gene sequence: CDR1 SGHAT, CDR2 FQNNGV. This sample was taken from a study of T cells after yellow fever vaccination. TCRdb independently ran MiXCR on the 5' RACE reads; one entry per CDR3 protein. The sample lists 100,000 to 150,000 distinct CDR3 sequences, roughly 9% occurring once. This clonotype originated in a man between 18 and 35 years old who received the YFV17D yellow fever vaccine. The rearrangement uses TRBV11-2 and TRBJ2-7; the match to TRBD2 covers 7 bases. The sample here was CD8+ T cells sorted from PBMCs, taken on the day of the yellow fever booster vaccination. CDR3 sequence reads: CASSRPGGGTSYEQYV. The CDR3 region has the DNA TGTGCCAGCAGCCGACCCGGGGGAGGGACCTCCTACGAGCAGTACGTC.